This T cell receptor (beta chain) is drawn from a study of T cells in Graves' hyperthyroidism and ophthalmopathy. In the study overall: Specimen type is peripheral blood, collected at initial diagnosis prior to any treatment.

Amplification of TCR beta CDR3 regions was performed using RNA transcripts as template. The study used the HTBI primer set for a first-round RT-PCR of the TCR CDR3. TCRdb re-analysed the multiplex PCR reads in MiXCR, keeping a single row per CDR3 protein. Of under 700,000 distinct CDR3 sequences in the sample, 16% were seen once. The CDR3 spans 18 residues. CDR1 is SGHTA, CDR2 FQGNSA, per germline. V dropped 10 bases and J dropped 2 bases, with 27 bases sitting between them. This clonotype was seen a few times. Its antigen is undetermined. Study observations and caveats: Blood also held most thyroid clonotypes expanded beyond 0.001.

Subjects aged 18 to 65 presented with newly diagnosed hyperthyroidism of less than 2 months' duration. The gene calls are TRBV7-2 and TRBJ2-1; TRBD2 is a possible D gene (5 bases). This TCR derives from a woman in her late teens or twenties with Graves' hyperthyroidism. Sequencing was carried out using blood. The CDR3 sequence is CATERTPKVLGTYNEQFF. As DNA, the CDR3 is TGTGCCACGGAAAGGACTCCGAAAGTCTTAGGGACCTACAATGAGCAGTTCTTC.